This T cell receptor (beta chain) derives from a study of blood T cell repertoires in COVID-19. About the study: The United States, Italy and Spain were the sources of the acute and convalescent COVID-19 samples. PBMCs, B-cell-depleted T cells, or T cells provided the cDNA or gDNA that made up the material.

Trimming shortened V by 1 base and J by 1 base, and 10 bases separated the two germline ends. Germline CDR1 reads MNHEY; CDR2 reads SMNVEV (reference sequence). The CDR3 extends over 15 amino acids. As processed by the authors: Quantification of nucleated cells was approximated via reference gene primer amplification. Produced via immunoSEQ multiplex PCR; TCRdb's table is partial and in-frame only. V and J calls and clone size come straight from that table; D and trimming were deduced from the DNA. The profile shows around 190,000 clones, 80% to 90% of them singletons. The source material was peripheral blood. The chain employs TRBV27 and TRBJ1-2; D call uncertain. This TCR was recovered from a human donor in a cohort sampled during active COVID-19. The CDR3 sequence is CASSLYPGGNYGYTF. Written as DNA, the CDR3 is TGTGCCAGCAGTTTATACCCAGGTGGTAACTATGGCTACACCTTC.